This T cell receptor (beta chain) derives from a study of STAT3 mutations in large granular lymphocyte leukemia. Broader study findings: Every T-cell large granular lymphocyte leukemia patient had at least one immunodominant TCR beta clonotype. In about 35% of the 18 patients, new TCR clonotypes emerged after therapy.

The CDR3 is 16 residues long. Losses at the gene ends were 4 bases for V and 4 bases for J; bases not matched to a gene: 13. Germline V gives CDR1 SGHDT, CDR2 YYEEEE. Using immunoSEQ multiplex PCR, the repertoire was profiled, and TCRdb retains in-frame clones only, with some absent. The table shows 30,000 to 35,000 clones, with about 80% occurring only once. The sample holds one count of this clone. Its target is unknown. This TCR came from a woman aged 45-60 years with T-cell large granular lymphocyte leukemia. Some clones in this sample may be carry-over from other donors' samples. The sample was peripheral blood mononuclear cells. The genes are TRBV5-6 and TRBJ2-7, with 8 bases lining up with TRBD1. The CDR3 here is CASSTRGDRRMYEQYF. CDR3 nucleotides: TGTGCCAGCAGCACCCGAGGGGACAGGAGGATGTACGAGCAGTACTTC.